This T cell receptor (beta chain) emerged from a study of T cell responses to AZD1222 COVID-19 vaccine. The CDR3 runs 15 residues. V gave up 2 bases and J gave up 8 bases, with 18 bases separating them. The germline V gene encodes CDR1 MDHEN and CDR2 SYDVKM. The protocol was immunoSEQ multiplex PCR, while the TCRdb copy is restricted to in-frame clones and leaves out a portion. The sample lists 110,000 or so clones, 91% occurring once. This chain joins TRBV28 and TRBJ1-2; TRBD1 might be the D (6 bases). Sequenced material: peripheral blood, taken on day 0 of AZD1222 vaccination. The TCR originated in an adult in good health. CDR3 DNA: TGTGCCAGCAGTTTAAAATTCGGGGGGCGCAGAGGCTACACCTTC. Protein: CASSLKFGGRRGYTF.